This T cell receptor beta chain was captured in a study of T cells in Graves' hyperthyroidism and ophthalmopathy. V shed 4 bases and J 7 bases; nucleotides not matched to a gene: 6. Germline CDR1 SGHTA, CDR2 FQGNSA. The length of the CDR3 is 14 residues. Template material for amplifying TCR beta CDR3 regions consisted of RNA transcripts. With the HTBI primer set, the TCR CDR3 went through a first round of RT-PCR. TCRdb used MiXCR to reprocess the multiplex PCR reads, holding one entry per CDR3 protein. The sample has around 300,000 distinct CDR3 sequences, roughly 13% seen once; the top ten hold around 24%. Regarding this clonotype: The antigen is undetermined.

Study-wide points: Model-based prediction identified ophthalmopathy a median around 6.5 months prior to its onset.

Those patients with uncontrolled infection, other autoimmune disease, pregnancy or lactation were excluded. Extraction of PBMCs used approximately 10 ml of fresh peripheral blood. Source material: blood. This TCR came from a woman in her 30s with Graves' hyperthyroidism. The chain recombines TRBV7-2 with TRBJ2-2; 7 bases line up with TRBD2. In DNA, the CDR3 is TGTGCCAGCAGCTCCCGACTAGCTGGCGGGGAGCTGTTTTTT. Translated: CASSSRLAGGELFF. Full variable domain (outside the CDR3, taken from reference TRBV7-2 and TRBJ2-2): GAGVSQSPSNKVTEKGKDVELRCDPISGHTALYWYRQSLGQGLEFLIYFQGNSAPDKSGLPSDRFSAERTGGSVSTLTIQRTQQEDSAVYLCASSSRLAGGELFFGEGSRLTVL.